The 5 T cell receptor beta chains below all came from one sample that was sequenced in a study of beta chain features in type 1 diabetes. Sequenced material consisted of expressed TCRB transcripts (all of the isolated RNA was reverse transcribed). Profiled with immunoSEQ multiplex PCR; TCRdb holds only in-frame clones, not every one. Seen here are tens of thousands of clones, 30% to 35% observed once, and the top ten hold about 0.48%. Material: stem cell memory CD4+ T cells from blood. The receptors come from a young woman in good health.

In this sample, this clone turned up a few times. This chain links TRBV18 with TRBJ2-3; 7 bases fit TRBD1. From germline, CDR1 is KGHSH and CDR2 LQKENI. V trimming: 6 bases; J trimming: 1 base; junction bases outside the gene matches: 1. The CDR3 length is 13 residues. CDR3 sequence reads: CASSGQGTDTQYF. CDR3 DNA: TGTGCCAGCTCCGGACAGGGCACAGATACGCAGTATTTT.

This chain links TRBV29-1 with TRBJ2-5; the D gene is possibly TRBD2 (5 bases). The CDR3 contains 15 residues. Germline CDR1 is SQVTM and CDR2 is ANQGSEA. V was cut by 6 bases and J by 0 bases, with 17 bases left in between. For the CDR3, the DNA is TGCAGCGTCGAGTCGGAGGTGGAGTACCAAGAGACCCAGTACTTC. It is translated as CSVESEVEYQETQYF.

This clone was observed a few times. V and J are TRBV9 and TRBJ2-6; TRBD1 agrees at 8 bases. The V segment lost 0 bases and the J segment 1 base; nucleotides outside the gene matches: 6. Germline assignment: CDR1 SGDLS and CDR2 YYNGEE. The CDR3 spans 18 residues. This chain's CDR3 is CASSVVGQGSSGANVLTF. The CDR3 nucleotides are TGTGCCAGCAGCGTAGTCGGACAGGGCTCGTCTGGGGCCAACGTCCTGACTTTC.

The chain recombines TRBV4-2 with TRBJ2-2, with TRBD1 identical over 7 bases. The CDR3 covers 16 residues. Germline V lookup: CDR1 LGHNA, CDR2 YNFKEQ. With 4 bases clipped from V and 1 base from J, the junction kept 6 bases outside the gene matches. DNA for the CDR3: TGTGCCAGCAGCCCCAGACAGGGCATGAACACCGGGGAGCTGTTTTTT. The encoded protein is CASSPRQGMNTGELFF.

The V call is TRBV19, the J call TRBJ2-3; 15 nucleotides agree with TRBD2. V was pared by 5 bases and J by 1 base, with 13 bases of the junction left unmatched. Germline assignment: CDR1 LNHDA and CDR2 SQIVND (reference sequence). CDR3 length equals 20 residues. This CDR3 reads CASSPVGLAGGRGGTDTQYF. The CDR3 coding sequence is TGTGCCAGTAGTCCTGTGGGACTAGCGGGAGGAAGAGGTGGCACAGATACGCAGTATTTT.